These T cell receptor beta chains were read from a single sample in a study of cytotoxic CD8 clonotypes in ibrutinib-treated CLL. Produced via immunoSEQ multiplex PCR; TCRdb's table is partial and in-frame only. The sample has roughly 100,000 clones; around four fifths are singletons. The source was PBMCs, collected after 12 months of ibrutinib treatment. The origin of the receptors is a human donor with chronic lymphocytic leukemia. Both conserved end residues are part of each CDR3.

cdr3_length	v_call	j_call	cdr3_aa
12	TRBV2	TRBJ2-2	CASTGDTGELFF
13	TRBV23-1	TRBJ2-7	CASPPDTSYEQYF
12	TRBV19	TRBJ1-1	CASSGYDTEAFF
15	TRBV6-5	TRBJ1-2	CASSYGTGYNYGYTF
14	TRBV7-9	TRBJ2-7	CASATGGGPYEQYF
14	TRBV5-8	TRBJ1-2	CASSPLRENYGYTF
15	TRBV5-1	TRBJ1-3	CASSLPGARGNTIYF
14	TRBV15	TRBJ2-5	CATSRLGGQETQYF
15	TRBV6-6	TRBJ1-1	CASRQVQGKNTEAFF
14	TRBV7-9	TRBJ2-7	CASSLGIRNYEQYF
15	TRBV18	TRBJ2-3	CASSPGEHSRDTQYF
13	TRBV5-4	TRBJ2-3	CASSLVTTDTQYF
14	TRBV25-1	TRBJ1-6	CATSAGTDNSPLHF
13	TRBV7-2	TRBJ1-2	CASSLERTYGYTF
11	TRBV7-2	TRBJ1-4	CASSLGTGLFF
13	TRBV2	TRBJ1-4	CASSEAPFGKLFF
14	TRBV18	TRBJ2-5	CASSSDGVRETQYF
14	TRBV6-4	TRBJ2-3	CASSDIGGADTQYF
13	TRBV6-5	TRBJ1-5	CASTGGEAQPQHF
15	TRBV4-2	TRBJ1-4	CASSQGKAQSEKLFF
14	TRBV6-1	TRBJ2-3	CASSLTSGTDTQYF
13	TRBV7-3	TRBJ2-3	CASSRGARDTQYF
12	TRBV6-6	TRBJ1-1	CASSRTGTEAFF
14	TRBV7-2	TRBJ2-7	CASSLTALGYEQYF